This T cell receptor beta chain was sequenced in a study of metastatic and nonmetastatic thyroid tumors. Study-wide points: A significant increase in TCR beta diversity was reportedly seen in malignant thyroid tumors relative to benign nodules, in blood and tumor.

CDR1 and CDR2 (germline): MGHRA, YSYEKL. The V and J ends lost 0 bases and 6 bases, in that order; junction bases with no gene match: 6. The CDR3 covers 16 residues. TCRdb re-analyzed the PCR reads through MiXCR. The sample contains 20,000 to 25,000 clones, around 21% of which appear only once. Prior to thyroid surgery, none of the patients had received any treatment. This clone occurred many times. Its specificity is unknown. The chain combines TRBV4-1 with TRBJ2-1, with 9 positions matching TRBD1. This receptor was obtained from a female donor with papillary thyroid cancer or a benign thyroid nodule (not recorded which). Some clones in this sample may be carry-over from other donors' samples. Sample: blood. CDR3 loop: CASSQDRGQGFNEQFF. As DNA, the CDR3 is TGCGCCAGCAGCCAAGATAGGGGACAGGGTTTCAATGAGCAGTTCTTC.